Presented here are 19 T cell receptor beta chains from one specimen sequenced in a study of blood T cells in healthy people across ages. Primers used in a second PCR of roughly 7 to 11 cycles were a sample-barcoded 5' primer and a J-beta primer mix. TCRdb re-called the 5' RACE reads through MiXCR, storing one row per CDR3 protein. This sample has 1.2 million to 1.5 million distinct CDR3 sequences, with approximately 63% found just once. The sequenced material came from blood. These receptors all stem from a man between 18 and 35 years old in good health.

The rearrangement joins TRBV27 to TRBJ2-5; 8 bases are a match to TRBD2. The last part of the DNA fits TRBJ2-4 better; the J call may be wrong. The CDR3 extends over 16 amino acids. Germline loops: CDR1 MNHEY, CDR2 SMNVEV (reference sequence). In DNA form, the CDR3 reads TGTGCCAGCAGTCCCTTTAGCGGGATGGTAAAAAACATTCAGTACTTC. It yields the protein CASSPFSGMVKNIQYF.

The chain links TRBV6-6 to TRBJ2-3; no reliable D call. The CDR3 runs to 14 residues. The V end was cut by 2 bases, the J end by 0 bases, with 6 bases between. Germline loops: CDR1 MNHNY, CDR2 SVGAGI (reference sequence). In DNA form, the CDR3 reads TGTGCCAGCAGTTACAGCCCAAGCACAGATACGCAGTATTTT. It translates to CASSYSPSTDTQYF.

This clonotype was detected only once. The genes are TRBV4-1 and TRBJ1-2; TRBD1 aligns across 7 bases. With V trimmed by 3 bases and J by 6 bases, 7 bases remained unmatched. Germline CDR1 is MGHRA and CDR2 is YSYEKL. The CDR3 consists of 14 residues. The CDR3 protein is CASSHGTAYNGYTF. The CDR3 DNA sequence: TGCGCCAGCAGCCATGGGACAGCCTATAATGGCTACACCTTC.

This chain uses TRBV6-5 with TRBJ2-7; no clear D. The CDR3 sequence is 13 residues long. The germline V gene has CDR1 MNHEY and CDR2 SVGAGI. Between the trimmed V and J ends, which lost 6 bases and 2 bases, there was a span of 11 bases. CDR3 in amino acids: CASSLSLAYEQYF. CDR3 DNA sequence: TGTGCCAGCAGCCTGAGTCTAGCCTACGAGCAGTACTTC.

The chain is built from TRBV5-6 and TRBJ1-1; D unclear. The CDR3 is 15 residues long. The V and J ends lost 4 bases and 1 base respectively, with 14 bases between them. From germline, CDR1 is SGHDT and CDR2 YYEEEE. CDR3 bases: TGTGCCAGCAGCCCCGGTTGGGTTTCGAACACTGAAGCTTTCTTT. It encodes CASSPGWVSNTEAFF. The full variable domain, completed using reference TRBV5-6 and TRBJ1-1, is DAGVTQSPTHLIKTRGQQVTLRCSPKSGHDTVSWYQQALGQGPQFIFQYYEEEERQRGNFPDRFSGHQFPNYSSELNVNALLLGDSALYLCASSPGWVSNTEAFFGQGTRLTVV.

This clonotype was observed many times. DNA of the CDR3: TGCAGTGCTACCCCGCATGCCAGGGGGGCGGTAGATACGCAGTATTTT. Encoded protein: CSATPHARGAVDTQYF. This chain uses TRBV20-1 with TRBJ2-3, with a possible D match to TRBD1 (7 bases). The CDR3 covers 16 residues. Germline lookup yields CDR1 DFQATT and CDR2 SNEGSKA (reference sequence). V was trimmed by 4 bases and J by 5 bases, leaving 22 bases between them.

The CDR3 here is CSYNGQPIADTQYF. As DNA, the CDR3 is TGCAGCTACAACGGACAGCCGATCGCAGATACGCAGTATTTT. The V and J genes are TRBV29-1 and TRBJ2-3; D may be TRBD1 (6 bases). V was cut by 8 bases and J by 4 bases, with 19 bases left in between. Germline-derived CDR1 and CDR2 are SQVTM and ANQGSEA. The CDR3 contains 14 residues.

The rearrangement joins TRBV27 to TRBJ2-5; D perhaps matches TRBD1 (5 bases). Germline V gives CDR1 MNHEY, CDR2 SMNVEV (reference sequence). Trimming removed 6 bases from V and 0 bases from J, with 14 bases in between. The CDR3 runs 15 residues. The CDR3 region is CASRPDSWYQETQYF. The DNA for the CDR3 is TGTGCCAGCAGACCCGACAGTTGGTACCAAGAGACCCAGTACTTC.

This clonotype has just a few counts. The chain couples TRBV3-1 to TRBJ2-3; 8 bases agree with TRBD2. CDR3 length: 16 amino acids. CDR1 is LGHDT and CDR2 is YNNKEL in the germline V gene (reference sequence). With 0 bases clipped from V and 2 bases from J, the junction kept 4 bases outside the gene matches. The CDR3 loop reads CASSQDLAGFTDTQYF. In DNA form, the CDR3 reads TGTGCCAGCAGCCAAGACTTAGCGGGATTCACAGATACGCAGTATTTT.

The rearrangement joins TRBV4-3 to TRBJ1-1; D is unresolved. The V and J ends lost 0 bases and 5 bases respectively, with 10 bases between them. The CDR3 runs 14 residues. Germline CDR1 LGHNA, CDR2 YSLEER. The CDR3 protein is CASSQDHDGTEAFF. CDR3 nucleotide sequence: TGCGCCAGCAGCCAAGACCATGACGGTACTGAAGCTTTCTTT.

In its sample, this clonotype was seen once. The chain joins TRBV27 to TRBJ1-5, with D maybe TRBD1 (5 bases). This CDR3 region has 14 residues. Deletions cut 2 bases from V and 9 bases from J, with 14 bases between. Germline CDR1 reads MNHEY; CDR2 reads SMNVEV (reference sequence). The CDR3 bases are TGTGCCAGCAGTTTAGGGGCACAGATCGGGCCCCAGCATTTT. It yields the protein CASSLGAQIGPQHF.

This clonotype was recorded a few times. The CDR3 protein is CASSLLLVLTGGDSYEQYF. Here the CDR3 DNA reads TGTGCCAGCAGTTTATTATTGGTGCTCACAGGGGGAGACTCCTACGAGCAGTACTTC. The rearrangement joins TRBV28 to TRBJ2-7; TRBD1 agrees at 8 bases. In germline, CDR1 is MDHEN, CDR2 SYDVKM. The CDR3 length is 19 residues. The V gene end was trimmed by 1 base and the J gene end by 0 bases; junction bases not matched to a gene: 14.

The genes are TRBV3-1 and TRBJ2-4; D is possibly TRBD1 (6 bases). TRBJ2-7 explains the end of the DNA better; the J call may be wrong. The CDR3 covers 15 residues. CDR1 is LGHDT and CDR2 is YNNKEL in the germline V gene (reference sequence). The CDR3 DNA reads TGTGCCAGCAGCCAAAGGCAGGGGTATTCCTACGAGCAGTACTTC. Protein product: CASSQRQGYSYEQYF.

This clonotype has only a few counts. This rearrangement joins TRBV28 to TRBJ2-7; D unclear. CDR1 is MDHEN, CDR2 SYDVKM, per germline. The CDR3 has 15 residues. Trimming stripped 11 bases from V and 4 bases from J, with 24 bases between. In DNA, the CDR3 is TGTGCCGTAGCCAGACTCTCCCTCCTTTTTTACGAGCAGTACTTC. It codes for CAVARLSLLFYEQYF.

This rearrangement joins TRBV10-3 to TRBJ1-5; D is undetermined. The germline V and J ends were trimmed by 10 bases and 0 bases, with 10 bases remaining between them. CDR3 length: 13 residues. Germline CDR1 is ENHRY and CDR2 is SYGVKD. As DNA, the CDR3 is TGTGCCACCGTTAGGGATAGCAATCAGCCCCAGCATTTT. Its translation is CATVRDSNQPQHF.

The table lists this clonotype with a few counts. The chain links TRBV29-1 to TRBJ1-2; D remains unclear. CDR1 SQVTM and CDR2 ANQGSEA come from the germline V gene. The CDR3 length is 12 residues. V dropped 4 bases and J dropped 2 bases, with 8 bases sitting between them. The CDR3 loop is CSVGPRNYGYTF. CDR3 DNA sequence: TGCAGCGTTGGCCCACGAAACTATGGCTACACCTTC.

The gene calls are TRBV7-9 and TRBJ2-7; 7 bases fit TRBD1. This CDR3 region has 13 residues. CDR1 SEHNR and CDR2 FQNEAQ come from the germline V gene (reference sequence). V was clipped by 11 bases and J by 0 bases; unmatched bases: 7. CDR3 in DNA: TGTGCCTCCACAGGGGCCAACTCCTACGAGCAGTACTTC. The encoded protein is CASTGANSYEQYF.

This clonotype was detected once. The V and J genes are TRBV2 and TRBJ1-2; unclear D gene. CDR3 length: 14 amino acids. The germline CDR1 and CDR2 sequences are SNHLY and FYNNEI. Trimming removed 4 bases from V and 5 bases from J, with 14 bases in between. The CDR3 DNA is TGTGCCAGCAGTGTCCGGCCTAATAGTTATGGCTACACCTTC. Its protein is CASSVRPNSYGYTF.

The chain employs TRBV6-6 and TRBJ1-6; 7 positions agree with TRBD1. The length of the CDR3 is 15 residues. V shed 0 bases, J shed 9 bases, and the junction held 5 bases outside the gene matches. Germline CDR1 reads MNHNY; CDR2 reads SVGAGI (reference sequence). This CDR3 is CASSYSGQFSSPLHF. CDR3 coding DNA: TGTGCCAGCAGTTACTCGGGACAGTTTTCTTCACCCCTCCACTTT.